Sequencing of this T cell receptor beta chain was carried out in a study of cytomegalovirus exposure and HLA in healthy donors. The germline V gene encodes CDR1 SGHVS and CDR2 FNYEAQ. The V gene lost 4 bases and the J gene lost 6 bases, with 15 bases spanning the gap. CDR3 size: 14 residues. Findings and limits, study-wide: A missense variant in DCLRE1C was later tied to TCR beta V- and J-gene trimming.

The PCR ran on 60 Vbeta and 13 Jbeta primers. Method: immunoSEQ multiplex PCR; TCRdb's copy keeps in-frame clones and lacks some. The sample has under 150,000 clones, 65% to 90% seen once. About this clone itself: Its specificity is unknown.

Sample: PBMCs. The rearrangement links TRBV7-6 to TRBJ1-1; D is possibly TRBD1 (6 bases). This TCR was sampled from a man aged 18 to 30 in good health and CMV-seronegative. CDR3 nucleotide sequence: TGTGCCAGCAGCTCCTCGCAGGGGTTCTCTGAAGCTTTCTTT. Its protein product is CASSSSQGFSEAFF.